The rows below give T cell receptor beta chains drawn from one sample of a study of T cell responses to AZD1222 COVID-19 vaccine. The repertoire was sequenced with immunoSEQ multiplex PCR; TCRdb's copy has only in-frame clones and lacks some. Among some 140,000 clones listed, 75% to 95% were seen once. Sequencing was performed on peripheral blood, taken 28 days after the second AZD1222 dose. The receptors originated from an adult who received the AZD1222 COVID-19 vaccine. CDR3s include the opening cysteine and the closing phenylalanine or tryptophan. A D gene is named only where the DNA matches it firmly. The size entry is marked missing in some rows and otherwise reads once, few, many or a size class.

>TRBJ2-5|NA|NA|TRBV6-5
TGTGCCAGCAGTTACGACGGAGGGACCCAGTACTTC
CASSYDGGTQYF
>TRBJ1-3|TRBD1|NA|TRBV4-2
TGTGCCAGCAGCCAACCCCCGGGACAGGGAAACACCATATATTTT
CASSQPPGQGNTIYF
>TRBJ1-2|NA|NA|TRBV6-5
TGTGCCAGCAGCCTTCCGGGGGGGTATGGCTACACCTTC
CASSLPGGYGYTF
>TRBJ1-5|NA|NA|TRBV6-5
TGTGCCAGCAGTTACCTAGGGGGGAATCAGCCCCAGCATTTT
CASSYLGGNQPQHF
>TRBJ2-5|TRBD2|NA|TRBV2
TGTGCCAGCAGAGGGACTAGCGGGTACCAAGAGACCCAGTACTTC
CASRGTSGYQETQYF
>TRBJ1-3|NA|NA|TRBV11-2
TGTGCCAGCAGCTTTCCTACCTCTGGAAACACCATATATTTT
CASSFPTSGNTIYF
>TRBJ2-1|NA|NA|TRBV10-3
TGTGCCATCAGTGAGTCAAGAACTAGAGCTACAGATGAGCAGTTCTTC
CAISESRTRATDEQFF
>TRBJ2-1|NA|NA|TRBV15
TGTGCCACCAGCAGAGATTACACCGAGGCTAATGAGCAGTTCTTC
CATSRDYTEANEQFF
>TRBJ1-1|NA|few|TRBV24-1
TGTGCCACCAGTGATCCCCGTAGGGGGAACACTGAAGCTTTCTTT
CATSDPRRGNTEAFF
>TRBJ1-2|NA|NA|TRBV12-3/TRBV12-4
TGTGCCAGCAGTTTGTCAGGGGTGGGTGGCTACACCTTC
CASSLSGVGGYTF
>TRBJ2-2|TRBD1|NA|TRBV3-1/TRBV3-2
TGTGCCAGCAGCCCCGCGGGACAGGGGGGCACCGGGGAGCTGTTTTTT
CASSPAGQGGTGELFF
>TRBJ2-1|NA|NA|TRBV28
TGTGCCAGCACCCCGAGTCGAGGGAGTTCCTACAATGAGCAGTTCTTC
CASTPSRGSSYNEQFF
>TRBJ2-3|NA|NA|TRBV6-6
TGTGCCAGCAGTTACGAGAGTCGGGGTGGTACGCAGTATTTT
CASSYESRGGTQYF
>TRBJ2-1|NA|NA|TRBV5-5
TGTGCCAGCAGCTTGGTCGGGTACAATGAGCAGTTCTTC
CASSLVGYNEQFF
>TRBJ1-4|NA|NA|TRBV21-1
TGTGCCAGCAGCAAAAGGACACCTAAGGAAAAACTGTTTTTT
CASSKRTPKEKLFF
>TRBJ2-7|NA|NA|TRBV27
TGTGCCAGCAGTTTAGGTTCGGACTACGAGCAGTACTTC
CASSLGSDYEQYF
>TRBJ1-1|NA|once|TRBV7-2
TGTGCCAGCAGTCTGAGGCCCTATACAGAAAACACTGAAGCTTTCTTT
CASSLRPYTENTEAFF
>TRBJ1-1|TRBD1|few|TRBV6-5
TGTGCCAGCAGTTATGGCGGGGGACAGGGGTATTCTGAAGCTTTCTTT
CASSYGGGQGYSEAFF
>TRBJ1-4|NA|once|TRBV9
TGTGCCAGCAGCGAAGCTGGGTTGAGAGATGAAAAACTGTTTTTT
CASSEAGLRDEKLFF
>TRBJ2-1|NA|NA|TRBV19
TGTGCCAGTAGTATAGGCCCAGGATTGAACAATGAGCAGTTCTTC
CASSIGPGLNNEQFF
>TRBJ1-2|NA|NA|TRBV19
TGTGCCAGTAGACCTCAGACGGCGAACTATGGCTACACCTTC
CASRPQTANYGYTF
>TRBJ1-4|NA|NA|TRBV19
TGTGCCAGTAGTATCCGGCTCGGGGCGGCGGAAAAACTGTTTTTT
CASSIRLGAAEKLFF